What follows are 17 T cell receptor beta chains derived from one specimen sequenced in a study of cytomegalovirus exposure and HLA in healthy donors. Vbeta (60) and Jbeta (13) primers were used in the PCR. Assay: immunoSEQ multiplex PCR; the TCRdb copy retains only in-frame clones and omits some. The repertoire holds 150,000 or so clones, with roughly three quarters as singletons. Sequenced input: PBMCs. These receptors all stem from a man aged 18 to 29 in good health and CMV-seropositive.

This chain joins TRBV30 and TRBJ1-1, with D maybe TRBD1 (6 bases). The germline V gene encodes CDR1 GTSNPN and CDR2 SVGIG (reference sequence). This CDR3 contains 13 residues. Trimming removed 4 bases at V and 4 bases at J, with 13 bases between. Here the CDR3 DNA reads TGTGCCTGGATCAACAGGGTCAGCACTGAAGCTTTCTTT. This translates into CAWINRVSTEAFF.

The chain combines TRBV19 with TRBJ2-1; D perhaps matches TRBD1 (5 bases). In germline, CDR1 is LNHDA, CDR2 SQIVND (reference sequence). Trimming shortened V by 6 bases and J by 4 bases, and 7 bases separated the two germline ends. The CDR3 consists of 12 residues. CDR3 protein: CASRAGYNEQFF. The CDR3 DNA reads TGTGCCAGTAGAGCAGGGTACAATGAGCAGTTCTTC.

CDR3 protein: CASRGLASENEQFF. In DNA, the CDR3 is TGTGCCAGTAGAGGACTAGCGTCAGAGAATGAGCAGTTCTTC. This sequence joins TRBV19 and TRBJ2-1, with 9 bases that match TRBD2. Germline CDR1 reads LNHDA; CDR2 reads SQIVND (reference sequence). J gave up 7 bases and V 6 bases, and 7 bases lay outside the gene matches. There are 14 residues in the CDR3.

The chain recombines TRBV10-3 with TRBJ1-1; the match to TRBD1 covers 9 bases. This CDR3 has 12 residues. The ends lost 8 bases at V and 8 bases at J; junction bases unmatched: 6. CDR1 and CDR2 (germline): ENHRY, SYGVKD. The CDR3 loop reads CAIQGQGQEAFF. The CDR3 DNA follows: TGTGCCATCCAGGGACAGGGACAGGAAGCTTTCTTT.

This rearrangement joins TRBV28 to TRBJ1-5; D is uncertain. V was cut by 5 bases and J by 2 bases, with 4 bases left in between. The germline CDR1 and CDR2 sequences are MDHEN and SYDVKM. The CDR3 contains 12 residues. The CDR3 DNA reads as TGTGCCAGCAGTATCGGCAATCAGCCCCAGCATTTT. Protein sequence: CASSIGNQPQHF.

V and J are TRBV6-4 and TRBJ2-7; 12 nucleotides line up with TRBD2. Germline trimming cut 2 bases from V and 2 bases from J; bases unmatched to any gene: 10. CDR1 and CDR2 (germline): MRHNA, SNTAGT. This CDR3 comprises 18 residues. CDR3 nucleotide sequence: TGTGCCAGCAGTGACCCCTTAGGACTAGCGGGGCCTACCTACGAGCAGTACGTC. Encoded protein: CASSDPLGLAGPTYEQYV.

The chain recombines TRBV19 with TRBJ2-7; possibly TRBD1 for D (5 bases). Germline V gene sequence: CDR1 LNHDA, CDR2 SQIVND (reference sequence). The CDR3 totals 13 residues. V dropped 3 bases and J dropped 6 bases, with 12 bases sitting between them. The CDR3 DNA is TGTGCCAGTAGTATGGGGCAGGGTGGCGAGCAGTACGTC. It is translated as CASSMGQGGEQYV.

The chain recombines TRBV4-2 with TRBJ1-1; no reliable D call. CDR3 length: 15 amino acids. Germline lookup yields CDR1 LGHNA and CDR2 YNFKEQ. The V end lost 0 bases, the J end lost 5 bases, and 13 bases lay between the germline ends. As DNA, the CDR3 is TGTGCCAGCAGCCAAGAAAGGGCGAGAGGGACTGAAGCTTTCTTT. It codes for CASSQERARGTEAFF.

The gene calls are TRBV4-2 and TRBJ2-3, with D perhaps matching TRBD2 (6 bases). V shed 0 bases and J shed 9 bases, with 13 bases lying between them. Looked up from germline, CDR1 is LGHNA and CDR2 is YNFKEQ. The CDR3 runs 14 residues. In DNA, the CDR3 is TGTGCCAGCAGCCAAGATTCGGGGCGGGGCACGCAGTATTTT. This translates into CASSQDSGRGTQYF.

This clone was counted between two and nine times. The chain has TRBV4-2 and TRBJ1-1, with D maybe TRBD1 (6 bases). The germline gives CDR1 LGHNA, CDR2 YNFKEQ. Trimming removed 1 base from V and 3 bases from J, with 12 bases in between. The CDR3 consists of 15 residues. CDR3 protein: CASSQGNRDDTEAFF. The CDR3 DNA reads as TGTGCCAGCAGCCAAGGAAACAGGGATGACACTGAAGCTTTCTTT.

The V and J genes are TRBV6-1 and TRBJ1-5, with D unresolved. V was clipped by 1 base and J by 4 bases, with 11 bases between them. This CDR3 is built from 15 residues. Germline V gene data show CDR1 as MNHNS and CDR2 as SASEGT. The CDR3 nucleotides read TGTGCCAGCAGTGAAGGGTGGGCAGCAAATCAGCCCCAGCATTTT. This codes for CASSEGWAANQPQHF.

The sample holds one count of this clone. This sequence joins TRBV7-9 and TRBJ2-5; 13 nucleotides agree with TRBD2. The CDR3 extends over 13 amino acids. Germline assignment: CDR1 SEHNR and CDR2 FQNEAQ (reference sequence). With V trimmed by 8 bases and J by 4 bases, 1 base remained unmatched. In DNA form, the CDR3 reads TGTGCCAGCCGACTAGCGGGGGGAGAGACCCAGTACTTC. The encoded protein is CASRLAGGETQYF.

This clone was found a few times. The chain carries TRBV6-1 and TRBJ2-2, with 7 bases identical to TRBD2. Trimming removed 8 bases from V and 1 base from J; junction bases left unmatched: 7. Looked up from germline, CDR1 is MNHNS and CDR2 is SASEGT. The CDR3 has 15 residues. CDR3 nucleotide sequence: TGTGCCAGCCGAGGTCGGGGGGAGAACACCGGGGAGCTGTTTTTT. Translated: CASRGRGENTGELFF.

CDR3 DNA: TGTGCCAGCAGCAACGGCCGGGATACTGAAGCTTTCTTT. Protein product: CASSNGRDTEAFF. This chain connects TRBV21-1 to TRBJ1-1. TRBV21-1 is an annotated pseudogene. The CDR3 spans 13 residues.

The chain is built from TRBV7-9 and TRBJ2-3, with D maybe TRBD2 (5 bases). CDR1 and CDR2 from the germline V gene are SEHNR and FQNEAQ (reference sequence). V was clipped by 6 bases and J by 4 bases, with 14 bases between them. The CDR3 sequence is 14 residues long. CDR3 region: CASSTDLQADTQYF. For the CDR3, the DNA is TGTGCCAGCAGTACGGACTTGCAGGCAGATACGCAGTATTTT.

The V and J genes are TRBV7-9 and TRBJ1-4; tentatively, D is TRBD1 (6 bases). Germline V gives CDR1 SEHNR, CDR2 FQNEAQ (reference sequence). V lost 8 bases to trimming and J lost 2 bases, with 15 bases between them. The CDR3 consists of 15 residues. CDR3 nucleotide sequence: TGTGCCAGCGGGCCAAAGGGGGGGACTAATGAAAAACTGTTTTTT. Amino acid sequence: CASGPKGGTNEKLFF.

The CDR3 loop is CASSYGTYNEQFF. CDR3 DNA: TGTGCCAGCAGCTACGGGACCTACAATGAGCAGTTCTTC. The J gene is TRBJ2-1, the V gene TRBV7-9; tentative D call: TRBD2 (5 bases). This CDR3 comprises 13 residues. The ends were cut back, 4 bases at V and 2 bases at J, with 6 bases in the middle. Germline V gene data show CDR1 as SEHNR and CDR2 as FQNEAQ (reference sequence).